This T cell receptor beta chain was recovered during a study of blood T cell repertoires in COVID-19. This CDR3 region has 13 residues. Germline CDR1 LNHDA, CDR2 SQIVND (reference sequence). Between the trimmed V and J ends, which lost 11 bases and 4 bases, there was a span of 17 bases. Libraries were prepared by immunoSEQ multiplex PCR; TCRdb keeps only in-frame clonotypes and omits some of them. Of under 110,000 clones listed, more than 75% were seen once; the top ten hold around a tenth. J is TRBJ1-1 and V is TRBV19, with D tentatively TRBD1 (6 bases). This receptor was identified in a woman aged 25-40 years with acute or convalescent COVID-19. Sequencing was done on a sample of peripheral blood. The CDR3 sequence is CAASNQGSTEAFF. CDR3 DNA: TGTGCCGCAAGTAACCAGGGGAGCACTGAAGCTTTCTTT.